This entry describes one T cell receptor (beta chain). Authors' methods: Quantification of nucleated cells was approximated via reference gene primer amplification. Sequencing was performed with immunoSEQ multiplex PCR; in TCRdb, only in-frame clones are kept and a portion is missing. V and J calls and clone size are those listed in that table; D and trimming were worked out from the DNA. Of tens of thousands of clones detected, approximately 86% appear once; the ten largest clones hold roughly 3.1%. The sample comes from a study of blood T cell repertoires in COVID-19. The source material was peripheral blood. This clonotype was sampled from a woman aged 45-59 years with active or convalescent COVID-19.

CDR3: CASSYVRGEQFF. CDR3 coding DNA: TGTGCCAGCAGTTACGTAAGGGGTGAGCAGTTCTTC. The chain links TRBV6-6 to TRBJ2-1; possibly TRBD1 for D (5 bases). CDR3 length equals 12 residues. CDR1 MNHNY and CDR2 SVGAGI come from the germline V gene (reference sequence). With 2 bases removed from V and 9 bases from J, the gap between germline ends came to 8 bases.